The rows below give T cell receptor beta chains drawn from one sample of a study of blood T cell repertoires in COVID-19. Only in-frame clones appear in the TCRdb table, and some are missing; sequencing was by immunoSEQ multiplex PCR. The sample records about 260,000 clones, 80% to 90% being singletons. The source material was peripheral blood. These receptors came from a man aged 55 to 70 with acute or convalescent COVID-19. CDR3s include the opening cysteine and the closing phenylalanine or tryptophan. D genes are given only for firm matches. Expanded clones get a size class; other rows say once, few or many, or leave the size out.

D gene: -; V gene: TRBV28; J gene: TRBJ1-2; clone size: -; CDR3 DNA: TGTGCCAGCAGTCTGGGAGTAACTAACTATGGCTACACCTTC; CDR3 protein: CASSLGVTNYGYTF
D gene: TRBD2; V gene: TRBV18; J gene: TRBJ2-7; clone size: -; CDR3 DNA: TGTGCCAGCTCACCCAGGAGAACGGCGGGGGGGAGCGAGCAGTACTTC; CDR3 protein: CASSPRRTAGGSEQYF
D gene: -; V gene: TRBV7-9; J gene: TRBJ2-5; clone size: -; CDR3 DNA: TGTGCCAGCAGCTTAGGCGTTGAGACCCAGTACTTC; CDR3 protein: CASSLGVETQYF
D gene: TRBD1; V gene: TRBV3-1/TRBV3-2; J gene: TRBJ2-7; clone size: -; CDR3 DNA: TGTGCCAGCAGCCCACAGGGGACCTACGAGCAGTACTTC; CDR3 protein: CASSPQGTYEQYF
D gene: TRBD1; V gene: TRBV19; J gene: TRBJ1-1; clone size: -; CDR3 DNA: TGTGCCAGTAGTTCAGGGGGACCGGGACAGGGGTCAGCTTTCTTT; CDR3 protein: CASSSGGPGQGSAFF
D gene: -; V gene: TRBV5-1; J gene: TRBJ2-1; clone size: -; CDR3 DNA: TGCGCCAGCAGCGTACCCAGGGGCTTCTCCGATGAGCAGTTCTTC; CDR3 protein: CASSVPRGFSDEQFF
D gene: TRBD1; V gene: TRBV6-2/TRBV6-3; J gene: TRBJ1-6; clone size: few; CDR3 DNA: TGTGCCAGCAGCCCTCACGACATCAGACAGGGGCGTTCACCCCTCCACTTT; CDR3 protein: CASSPHDIRQGRSPLHF
D gene: -; V gene: TRBV15; J gene: TRBJ1-1; clone size: few; CDR3 DNA: TGTGCCACCAGCAGAGATTCGGGGGTGAACACTGAAGCTTTCTTT; CDR3 protein: CATSRDSGVNTEAFF
D gene: -; V gene: TRBV3-1/TRBV3-2; J gene: TRBJ2-2; clone size: -; CDR3 DNA: TGTGCCAGCAGTCTCGGGAACACCGGGGAGCTGTTTTTT; CDR3 protein: CASSLGNTGELFF
D gene: TRBD2; V gene: TRBV7-9; J gene: TRBJ2-1; clone size: -; CDR3 DNA: TGTGCCAGCGGACTAGCGGGAGGGAATGAGCAGTTCTTC; CDR3 protein: CASGLAGGNEQFF
D gene: TRBD2; V gene: TRBV11-2; J gene: TRBJ2-1; clone size: -; CDR3 DNA: TGTGCCAGCAGGCCCCGTTTAGCGGGAGGGCCTTGGGATGAGCAGTTCTTC; CDR3 protein: CASRPRLAGGPWDEQFF
D gene: -; V gene: TRBV5-1; J gene: TRBJ1-6; clone size: -; CDR3 DNA: TGCGCCAGCAGCTTGGACTTCTCCTATAATTCACCCCTCCACTTT; CDR3 protein: CASSLDFSYNSPLHF
D gene: -; V gene: TRBV6-6; J gene: TRBJ2-7; clone size: -; CDR3 DNA: TGTGCCAGCAGCACTCCCGGAGGGCAGTACTTC; CDR3 protein: CASSTPGGQYF
D gene: -; V gene: TRBV27; J gene: TRBJ2-7; clone size: -; CDR3 DNA: TGTGCCAGCAGTTCCTCCGGGACACACTCCTACGAGCAGTACTTC; CDR3 protein: CASSSSGTHSYEQYF
D gene: TRBD1; V gene: TRBV30; J gene: TRBJ1-5; clone size: -; CDR3 DNA: TGTGCCTGGGGGACAGCGCAAAACTATCAGCCCCAGCATTTT; CDR3 protein: CAWGTAQNYQPQHF
D gene: -; V gene: TRBV7-8; J gene: TRBJ2-1; clone size: -; CDR3 DNA: TGTGCCAGCAGCTTAGGCACTTACAATGAGCAGTTCTTC; CDR3 protein: CASSLGTYNEQFF
D gene: -; V gene: TRBV28; J gene: TRBJ2-6; clone size: -; CDR3 DNA: TGTGCCAGCAGTTTAGGACAGGGGGCCAACGTCCTGACTTTC; CDR3 protein: CASSLGQGANVLTF
D gene: -; V gene: TRBV6-2/TRBV6-3; J gene: TRBJ2-1; clone size: -; CDR3 DNA: TGTGCCAGCAGTTACTCAGGGGCGCGAGGTGAGCAGTTCTTC; CDR3 protein: CASSYSGARGEQFF
D gene: TRBD2; V gene: TRBV15; J gene: TRBJ2-7; clone size: few; CDR3 DNA: TGTGCCACCAGCAGAGGCCAGTTAGCGGGAGGCTACGAGCAGTACTTC; CDR3 protein: CATSRGQLAGGYEQYF
D gene: TRBD1; V gene: TRBV28; J gene: TRBJ1-2; clone size: -; CDR3 DNA: TGTGCCAGCAGTTTAGACAGGGCCAACTATGGCTACACCTTC; CDR3 protein: CASSLDRANYGYTF
D gene: -; V gene: TRBV2; J gene: TRBJ1-3; clone size: -; CDR3 DNA: TGTGCCAGCAGTGTGTGGTTGAGCTCTGGAAACACCATATATTTT; CDR3 protein: CASSVWLSSGNTIYF
D gene: TRBD2; V gene: TRBV19; J gene: TRBJ2-3; clone size: -; CDR3 DNA: TGTGCCAGTACCCCGACTAGCGGGAGCATGGTTACGCAGTATTTT; CDR3 protein: CASTPTSGSMVTQYF
D gene: -; V gene: TRBV28; J gene: TRBJ1-2; clone size: once; CDR3 DNA: TGTGCCAGCAAGAACGGGGATGACTATGGCTACACCTTC; CDR3 protein: CASKNGDDYGYTF
D gene: TRBD2; V gene: TRBV19; J gene: TRBJ2-5; clone size: once; CDR3 DNA: TGTGCCAGCAGTATAGGGGAATTCGGGACTAGACAAGAGACCCAGTACTTC; CDR3 protein: CASSIGEFGTRQETQYF
D gene: -; V gene: TRBV4-1; J gene: TRBJ1-5; clone size: few; CDR3 DNA: TGCGCCAGCAGCCAAGGAGGGTCCGGGGATCAGCCCCAGCATTTT; CDR3 protein: CASSQGGSGDQPQHF
D gene: TRBD2; V gene: TRBV4-3; J gene: TRBJ2-1; clone size: -; CDR3 DNA: TGCGCCAGCAGCCTAGCGGGAGATAATGAGCAGTTCTTC; CDR3 protein: CASSLAGDNEQFF
D gene: -; V gene: TRBV28; J gene: TRBJ2-6; clone size: -; CDR3 DNA: TGTGCTAGTTCGGTCTCTGGGGCCAACGTCCTGACTTTC; CDR3 protein: CASSVSGANVLTF
D gene: -; V gene: TRBV2; J gene: TRBJ2-3; clone size: -; CDR3 DNA: TGTGCCAGCAGTGACGTAGCGGTGGCCGTAGGAGATACGCAGTATTTT; CDR3 protein: CASSDVAVAVGDTQYF
D gene: -; V gene: TRBV7-9; J gene: TRBJ1-1; clone size: -; CDR3 DNA: TGTGCCAGCAGCTTACAGGGCGTGAACACTGAAGCTTTCTTT; CDR3 protein: CASSLQGVNTEAFF
D gene: TRBD1; V gene: TRBV5-4; J gene: TRBJ1-1; clone size: -; CDR3 DNA: TGTGCCAGCAGCTCAGGGACAGCGAACACTGAAGCTTTCTTT; CDR3 protein: CASSSGTANTEAFF
D gene: TRBD1; V gene: TRBV9; J gene: TRBJ1-6; clone size: -; CDR3 DNA: TGTGCCAGCAGCCCGTCGGACAGGGGAGACTCACCCCTCCACTTT; CDR3 protein: CASSPSDRGDSPLHF
D gene: -; V gene: TRBV7-9; J gene: TRBJ1-1; clone size: few; CDR3 DNA: TGTGCCAGCAGCACTCAGGTCCCTGAAGCTTTCTTT; CDR3 protein: CASSTQVPEAFF
D gene: TRBD1; V gene: TRBV28; J gene: TRBJ1-1; clone size: -; CDR3 DNA: TGTGCCAGCAGTCTACAGGGGGCCCTCGTTCGGGCTTTCTTT; CDR3 protein: CASSLQGALVRAFF
D gene: -; V gene: TRBV29-1; J gene: TRBJ1-2; clone size: -; CDR3 DNA: TGCAGCGTTTACACCACGAACTATGGCTACACCTTC; CDR3 protein: CSVYTTNYGYTF
D gene: TRBD2; V gene: TRBV28; J gene: TRBJ2-5; clone size: -; CDR3 DNA: TGTGCCAGCATAAAGCGGGAGTACAGCAAAGGAGAGACCCAGTACTTC; CDR3 protein: CASIKREYSKGETQYF
D gene: -; V gene: TRBV7-2; J gene: TRBJ2-7; clone size: -; CDR3 DNA: TGTGCCAGCAGCTTAGGACCCCCGGGACACGGCCGCGGCGAGCAGTACTTC; CDR3 protein: CASSLGPPGHGRGEQYF
D gene: -; V gene: TRBV29-1; J gene: TRBJ1-1; clone size: -; CDR3 DNA: TGCAGCGTTGCAGGAGGGAGCGCTGAAGCTTTCTTT; CDR3 protein: CSVAGGSAEAFF
D gene: TRBD2; V gene: TRBV28; J gene: TRBJ2-3; clone size: -; CDR3 DNA: TGTGCCAGCACGGTAAGGGCGCGGGAGGGCACAGATACGCAGTATTTT; CDR3 protein: CASTVRAREGTDTQYF
D gene: -; V gene: TRBV6-5; J gene: TRBJ2-7; clone size: -; CDR3 DNA: TGTGCCAGCAGTTACTACGCTCACAGGGTACCCTACGAGCAGTACTTC; CDR3 protein: CASSYYAHRVPYEQYF
D gene: -; V gene: TRBV6-6; J gene: TRBJ2-7; clone size: -; CDR3 DNA: TGTGCCAGCAATCCACCAGGGCCCTACGAGCAGTACTTC; CDR3 protein: CASNPPGPYEQYF
D gene: TRBD1; V gene: TRBV5-4; J gene: TRBJ1-1; clone size: -; CDR3 DNA: TGTGCCAGCACCAAGACAGGGGGCCTCACTGAAGCTTTCTTT; CDR3 protein: CASTKTGGLTEAFF
D gene: TRBD1; V gene: TRBV6-5; J gene: TRBJ1-6; clone size: -; CDR3 DNA: TGTGCCAACGCAGACAGGGACAATTCACCCCTCCACTTT; CDR3 protein: CANADRDNSPLHF
D gene: TRBD1; V gene: TRBV5-1; J gene: TRBJ2-5; clone size: -; CDR3 DNA: TGCGCCAGCAGCTTAGGACAGGGCCGAGAGACCCAGTACTTC; CDR3 protein: CASSLGQGRETQYF
D gene: -; V gene: TRBV7-3; J gene: TRBJ1-3; clone size: -; CDR3 DNA: TGTGCCAGCAGCCAGTTCGGAGGATCAGGAAACACCATATATTTT; CDR3 protein: CASSQFGGSGNTIYF
D gene: -; V gene: TRBV29-1; J gene: TRBJ2-6; clone size: -; CDR3 DNA: TGCAGCGTTGAGGGGGCGGGAGCTGGGGCCAACGTCCTGACTTTC; CDR3 protein: CSVEGAGAGANVLTF
D gene: -; V gene: TRBV3-1/TRBV3-2; J gene: TRBJ2-5; clone size: -; CDR3 DNA: TGTGCCAGCAGCCGCCGATTCCGGGTCCAAGAGACCCAGTACTTC; CDR3 protein: CASSRRFRVQETQYF
D gene: -; V gene: TRBV18; J gene: TRBJ2-1; clone size: -; CDR3 DNA: TGTGCCAGCTCACCAGGAGGGGGCTGGGAGCAGTTCTTC; CDR3 protein: CASSPGGGWEQFF
D gene: TRBD1; V gene: TRBV6-5; J gene: TRBJ1-6; clone size: -; CDR3 DNA: TGTGCCAGCAGTAAGCAGGGGGCGCATTCACCCCTCCACTTT; CDR3 protein: CASSKQGAHSPLHF
D gene: TRBD1; V gene: TRBV28; J gene: TRBJ2-7; clone size: once; CDR3 DNA: TGTGCCAGCAGTTCTGGACAGGGAAGCTACGAGCAGTACTTC; CDR3 protein: CASSSGQGSYEQYF
D gene: -; V gene: TRBV18; J gene: TRBJ2-1; clone size: -; CDR3 DNA: TGTGCCAGCTCTCTAGGACAGTTAAGTTACAATGAGCAGTTCTTC; CDR3 protein: CASSLGQLSYNEQFF
D gene: -; V gene: TRBV4-1; J gene: TRBJ1-6; clone size: -; CDR3 DNA: TGCGCCAGCAGCCAAGTTGGCCTCATCTCACCCCTCCACTTT; CDR3 protein: CASSQVGLISPLHF
D gene: TRBD1; V gene: TRBV29-1; J gene: TRBJ1-2; clone size: -; CDR3 DNA: TGCAGCGCCCAAGACAGGGGGCGCGATGGCTACACCTTC; CDR3 protein: CSAQDRGRDGYTF
D gene: -; V gene: TRBV10-3; J gene: TRBJ2-7; clone size: -; CDR3 DNA: TGTGCCACCAGAGAAAACAGGGATTCCTACGAGCAGTACTTC; CDR3 protein: CATRENRDSYEQYF
D gene: TRBD1; V gene: TRBV7-6; J gene: TRBJ2-1; clone size: -; CDR3 DNA: TGTGCCAGCAGCCAAGTGGCTGGACAGGAACCGTACAATGAGCAGTTCTTC; CDR3 protein: CASSQVAGQEPYNEQFF
D gene: -; V gene: TRBV7-8; J gene: TRBJ2-1; clone size: -; CDR3 DNA: TGTGCCAGCAGCTCCGAAAGAGGGAATGAGCAGTTCTTC; CDR3 protein: CASSSERGNEQFF
D gene: -; V gene: TRBV24-1; J gene: TRBJ2-7; clone size: -; CDR3 DNA: TGTGCCACCAGTGATGTCCCCCTCTCCTACGAGCAGTACTTC; CDR3 protein: CATSDVPLSYEQYF
D gene: -; V gene: TRBV11-2; J gene: TRBJ2-7; clone size: -; CDR3 DNA: TGTGCCAGCAGCTCAGGGAACGAGCAGTACTTC; CDR3 protein: CASSSGNEQYF
D gene: TRBD2; V gene: TRBV2; J gene: TRBJ2-2; clone size: -; CDR3 DNA: TGTGCCAGCAGCGGAAGCGGGAGGGGGACCGGGGAGCTGTTTTTT; CDR3 protein: CASSGSGRGTGELFF
D gene: TRBD1; V gene: TRBV3-1/TRBV3-2; J gene: TRBJ2-7; clone size: -; CDR3 DNA: TGTGCCAGCAGCTCCCGGGACAGGGGCTACGAGCAGTACTTC; CDR3 protein: CASSSRDRGYEQYF